The 5 T cell receptor beta chains below all came from one sample that was sequenced in a study of T cell responses to AZD1222 COVID-19 vaccine. Libraries were prepared by immunoSEQ multiplex PCR; TCRdb keeps only in-frame clonotypes and omits some of them. The sample holds around 120,000 clones, 92% seen once. The input for sequencing was peripheral blood, taken 28 days after the second AZD1222 dose. The receptors originated from an adult who received the AZD1222 COVID-19 vaccine.

V usage is TRBV19 and J usage is TRBJ1-5, with D unclear. V lost 1 base to trimming and J lost 7 bases, with 11 bases between them. This CDR3 is built from 14 residues. CDR1 and CDR2 (germline): LNHDA, SQIVND (reference sequence). This chain's CDR3 is CASSIAVWGQPQHF. The CDR3 DNA reads TGTGCCAGTAGTATAGCGGTTTGGGGACAGCCCCAGCATTTT.

The chain uses TRBV23-1 and TRBJ2-5; 9 bases are shared with TRBD2. TRBV23-1 is known as an ORF, though its function is uncertain. This CDR3 comprises 17 residues. The V segment lost 0 bases and the J segment 7 bases; nucleotides outside the gene matches: 12. The CDR3 DNA sequence: TGCGCCAGCAGTCAATCGACCCCTCGCCCTAGCGGGGTGACCCAGTACTTC. It yields the protein CASSQSTPRPSGVTQYF.

The CDR3 region has the DNA TGTGCCAGCAGCTTGGACGCGGGGGCGGTGGATGAGCAGTTCTTC. It codes for CASSLDAGAVDEQFF. The chain recombines TRBV5-5 with TRBJ2-1; D may be TRBD2 (7 bases). This CDR3 has 15 amino acids. V dropped 0 bases and J dropped 8 bases, with 15 bases sitting between them. Per the germline V gene, CDR1 is SGHKS and CDR2 is YYEKEE (reference sequence).

The V gene is TRBV2, the J gene TRBJ2-5; D uncertain. In germline, CDR1 is SNHLY, CDR2 FYNNEI. This CDR3 has 14 amino acids. V shed 4 bases and J shed 3 bases, with 12 bases lying between them. CDR3: CASSGISSEETQYF. CDR3 nucleotide sequence: TGTGCCAGCAGTGGAATCTCGAGCGAAGAGACCCAGTACTTC.

V gene TRBV29-1 combines with J gene TRBJ2-5, with 7 bases that match TRBD2. Germline V CDR1 and CDR2: SQVTM, ANQGSEA. CDR3 length equals 16 residues. The ends lost 0 bases at V and 1 base at J; junction bases unmatched: 8. CDR3 sequence: CSVEDIAAGLQETQYF. The CDR3, as DNA: TGCAGCGTTGAAGATATAGCAGCGGGGCTCCAAGAGACCCAGTACTTC.